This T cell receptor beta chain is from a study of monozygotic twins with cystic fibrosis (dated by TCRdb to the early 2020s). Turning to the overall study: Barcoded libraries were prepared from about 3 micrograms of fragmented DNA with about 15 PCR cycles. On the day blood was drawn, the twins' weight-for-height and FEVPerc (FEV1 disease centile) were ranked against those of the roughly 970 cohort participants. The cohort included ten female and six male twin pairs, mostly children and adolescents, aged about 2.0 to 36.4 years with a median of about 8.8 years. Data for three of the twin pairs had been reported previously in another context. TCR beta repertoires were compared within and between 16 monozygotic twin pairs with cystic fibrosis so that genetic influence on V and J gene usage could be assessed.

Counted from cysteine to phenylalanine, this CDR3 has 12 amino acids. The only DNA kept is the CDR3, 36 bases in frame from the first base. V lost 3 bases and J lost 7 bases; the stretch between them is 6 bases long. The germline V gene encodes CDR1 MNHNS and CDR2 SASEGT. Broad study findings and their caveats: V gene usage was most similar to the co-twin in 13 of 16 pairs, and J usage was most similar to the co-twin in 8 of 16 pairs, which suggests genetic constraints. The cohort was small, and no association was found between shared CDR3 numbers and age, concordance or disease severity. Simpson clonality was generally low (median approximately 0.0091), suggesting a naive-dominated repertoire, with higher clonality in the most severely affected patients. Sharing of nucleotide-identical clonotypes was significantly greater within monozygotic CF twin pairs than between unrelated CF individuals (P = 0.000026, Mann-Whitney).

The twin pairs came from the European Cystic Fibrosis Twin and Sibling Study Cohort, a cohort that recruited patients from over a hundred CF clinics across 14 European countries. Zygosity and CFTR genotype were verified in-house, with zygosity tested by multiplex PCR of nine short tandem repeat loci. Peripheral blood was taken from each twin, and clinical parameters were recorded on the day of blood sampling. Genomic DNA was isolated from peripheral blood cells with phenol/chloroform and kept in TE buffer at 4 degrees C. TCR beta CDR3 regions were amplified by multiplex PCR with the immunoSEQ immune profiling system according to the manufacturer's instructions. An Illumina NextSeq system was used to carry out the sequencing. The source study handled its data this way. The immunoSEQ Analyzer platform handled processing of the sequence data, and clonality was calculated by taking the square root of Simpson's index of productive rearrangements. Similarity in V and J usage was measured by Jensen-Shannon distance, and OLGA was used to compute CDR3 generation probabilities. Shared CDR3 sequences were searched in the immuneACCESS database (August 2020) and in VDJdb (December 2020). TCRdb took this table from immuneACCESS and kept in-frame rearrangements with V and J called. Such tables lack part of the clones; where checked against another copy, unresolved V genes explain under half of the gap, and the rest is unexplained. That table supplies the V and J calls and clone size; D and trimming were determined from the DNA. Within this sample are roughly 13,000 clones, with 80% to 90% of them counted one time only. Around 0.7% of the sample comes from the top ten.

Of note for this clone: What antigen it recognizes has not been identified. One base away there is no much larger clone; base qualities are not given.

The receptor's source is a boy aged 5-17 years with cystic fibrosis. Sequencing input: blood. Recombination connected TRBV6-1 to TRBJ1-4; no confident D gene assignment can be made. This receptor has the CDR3 CASSEYSEKLFF. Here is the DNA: TGTGCCAGCAGTGAGTACAGTGAAAAACTGTTTTTT.